The entry that follows covers one TCR beta chain sequence. With only one base between it and a far larger clone, this is likely a read error. This specimen belongs to a study of shared clonotypes between healthy human individuals. Study details: The cohort had two women and three men, ages 18 to 49.

Methods used by the authors: ImmunoSEQ output held junction-only sequences without quality scores, so filtering differed. Clones were sequenced by immunoSEQ multiplex PCR, and TCRdb holds only the in-frame ones, with some missing. V and J calls and clone size are as listed in that table; D and trimming were resolved from the DNA. Of 97,000 or so clones in the sample, less than 50% were seen once. The CDR3 covers 15 residues. Trimming took 6 bases from V and 4 from J; bases not matched to a gene: 7. Germline V gene sequence: CDR1 SGHNT, CDR2 YENEEA. The sample comprised PBMCs. The chain has TRBV11-3 and TRBJ2-1; 9 bases line up with TRBD2. The clonotype originates from a woman aged 40 to 50 in good health. Some clones in this sample may be carry-over from other donors' samples. CDR3 loop: CASSVQAGGYNEQFF. CDR3 coding DNA: TGTGCCAGCAGTGTGCAAGCGGGAGGATACAATGAGCAGTTCTTC.